The next 32 T cell receptor beta chains were all read from a single sample in a study of tumor-infiltrating lymphocytes in primary liver carcinoma. A constant-region primer primed TCR beta cDNA synthesis from roughly 520 ng of total RNA. Libraries covering TCR beta were generated through three nested multiplex PCR rounds (using a slightly modified ARM-PCR). TRBV1-TRBV30 forward primers paired with a C-beta reverse primer were used in the first two PCR rounds, which ran roughly 10 cycles each. MiXCR, applied by TCRdb to the multiplex PCR reads, yields one record per CDR3 protein. This table has nearly 200,000 distinct CDR3 sequences, about two thirds appearing once. Alongside blood RNA obtained from unsorted whole blood, germline DNA was also extracted. Sequenced: peripheral blood. These receptors were obtained from a woman in her sixties with primary liver carcinoma and hepatitis B virus infection.

This clonotype was seen just once. A junction end diverges from the germline sequence, so it may reflect a read error. The genes are TRBV6-6 and TRBJ2-4; TRBD2 matches 10 bases. The CDR3 covers 16 residues. CDR1 and CDR2 (germline): MNHNY, SVGAGI (reference sequence). This chain's CDR3 is CDSKKRLAGAKNIQYF. As DNA, the CDR3 is TGTGACAGCAAAAAACGACTAGCGGGAGCCAAAAACATTCAGTACTTC.

CDR3 nucleotides: TGTGCCAGCAGCCCGAGCGATAGCGGAACAGATACGCAGTATTTT. This translates into CASSPSDSGTDTQYF. The chain uses TRBV5-8 and TRBJ2-3; D is perhaps TRBD2 (6 bases). V lost 4 bases to trimming and J lost 3 bases, with 15 bases between them. Per the germline V gene, CDR1 is SGHTS and CDR2 is YDEGEE. This CDR3 is 15 amino acids long.

This clonotype was seen ten or more times. The rearrangement uses TRBV6-1 and TRBJ2-2; the match to TRBD1 covers 10 bases. The J segment lost 7 bases and the V segment lost 6 bases, leaving 5 bases of the junction unmatched. The CDR3 is 14 residues long. CDR1 and CDR2 (germline): MNHNS, SASEGT. The CDR3 loop is CASRETGGGGELFF. The CDR3 region has the DNA TGTGCCAGCAGGGAGACAGGGGGCGGCGGGGAGCTGTTTTTT.

The gene calls are TRBV2 and TRBJ2-4; D unresolved. This CDR3 comprises 14 residues. Germline V gene lookup returns CDR1 SNHLY and CDR2 FYNNEI. V shed 2 bases and J shed 5 bases, with 10 bases lying between them. The chain's CDR3 is CASSENHDENIQYF. The CDR3 DNA reads TGTGCCAGCAGTGAAAACCACGACGAAAACATTCAGTACTTC.

This clonotype was detected only once. A much bigger clone sits one base away, suggesting this may be a read error. The J gene is TRBJ1-1, the V gene TRBV6-5; D gene ambiguous. The CDR3 consists of 14 residues. Trimming left V 2 bases short and J 2 bases short, with 9 bases between. Germline CDR1 and CDR2: MNHEY and SVGAGI. CDR3 in amino acids: CASSYGRFNTEAFF. CDR3 DNA sequence: TGTGCCAGCAGTTACGGGAGGTTCAACACTGAAGCTTTCTTT.

With regard to this clonotype: At one end the junction does not follow the germline gene, possibly because of a read error. This chain uses TRBV4-1 with TRBJ2-1; 12 positions agree with TRBD2. Germline CDR1 reads MGHRA; CDR2 reads YSYEKL. The length of the CDR3 is 18 residues. The CDR3 sequence is CASSQAASGRGSFNEQFF. The CDR3 region has the DNA TGCGCCAGCAGCCAAGCGGCTAGCGGGAGGGGATCCTTCAATGAGCAGTTCTTC.

This chain joins TRBV11-2 and TRBJ1-6; 9 bases align to TRBD1. Per the germline V gene, CDR1 is SGHAT and CDR2 is FQNNGV. V dropped 6 bases and J dropped 13; count of bases not matched to a gene: 13. The CDR3 runs to 15 residues. CDR3 nucleotides: TGTGCCAGCAGACGCCCGGGACAGGGTGATTGGCCCCTCCACTTT. It is translated as CASRRPGQGDWPLHF.

This CDR3 reads CASRWGQANEKLFF. The CDR3 nucleotides are TGCGCCAGCAGGTGGGGTCAGGCGAATGAAAAACTGTTTTTT. V is TRBV5-1 and J is TRBJ1-4, with unresolved D. Per the germline V gene, CDR1 is SGHRS and CDR2 is YFSETQ. The CDR3 length is 14 residues. Trimming removed 5 bases from V and 5 bases from J, with 13 bases in between. The full variable domain, in which reference TRBV5-1 and TRBJ1-4 provide the parts outside the CDR3, is KAGVTQTPRYLIKTRGQQVTLSCSPISGHRSVSWYQQTPGQGLQFLFEYFSETQRNKGNFPGRFSGRQFSNSRSEMNVSTLELGDSALYLCASRWGQANEKLFFGSGTQLSVL.

This rearrangement joins TRBV11-2 to TRBJ2-1; weak D call: TRBD1 (5 bases). This CDR3 contains 13 residues. CDR1 SGHAT and CDR2 FQNNGV come from the germline V gene. The chain's CDR3 is CTGRVLRVNEQFF. DNA of the CDR3: TGTACCGGCAGGGTTTTACGGGTAAATGAGCAGTTCTTC.

This clonotype showed up many times. CDR3 coding DNA: TGCAGCGATTCCAGGGGTGCGCGAGAGACCCAGTACTTC. This translates into CSDSRGARETQYF. This rearrangement joins TRBV29-1 to TRBJ2-5; D might be TRBD1 (6 bases). Germline CDR1 reads SQVTM; CDR2 reads ANQGSEA. The CDR3 contains 13 residues. V lost 7 bases and J 4 bases, leaving 16 bases between the germline ends.

The V and J genes are TRBV11-2 and TRBJ2-1, with 7 bases identical to TRBD2. V was pared by 7 bases and J by 12 bases, with 18 bases of the junction left unmatched. Looked up from germline, CDR1 is SGHAT and CDR2 is FQNNGV. This CDR3 has 15 amino acids. DNA for the CDR3: TGTGCCAGCAACTCCCAGACCGTAGTGGGAGGGCTGCAGTTCTTC. Protein: CASNSQTVVGGLQFF.

In its sample, this clonotype was seen a few times. This chain joins TRBV18 and TRBJ1-4, with 9 bases lining up with TRBD1. J was trimmed by 8 bases and V by 5 bases; bases with no gene match: 9. CDR1 KGHSH and CDR2 LQKENI come from the germline V gene. The CDR3 is 15 amino acids. This CDR3 is CASSKNPGQGEKLFF. CDR3 in DNA: TGTGCCAGCTCAAAAAACCCGGGACAGGGCGAAAAACTGTTTTTT.

This clonotype was seen a single time. The chain has TRBV11-3 and TRBJ2-1; 11 bases are a match to TRBD2. Germline trimming cut 8 bases from V and 6 bases from J; bases unmatched to any gene: 21. This CDR3 comprises 19 residues. Germline lookup yields CDR1 SGHNT and CDR2 YENEEA. The CDR3: CASGAGQGGLAGGFNEQFF. CDR3 DNA: TGTGCCAGCGGCGCCGGACAGGGCGGGCTAGCGGGAGGATTCAATGAGCAGTTCTTC.

This clonotype appeared many times. The chain couples TRBV4-1 to TRBJ2-1; unclear D gene. Trimming took 0 bases from V and 9 from J, leaving 12 bases between them. The CDR3 consists of 14 residues. Germline loops: CDR1 MGHRA, CDR2 YSYEKL. The CDR3 sequence: CASSQERSWGEQFF. The CDR3, as DNA: TGCGCCAGCAGCCAAGAAAGGAGTTGGGGTGAGCAGTTCTTC.

Of note for this clonotype: The junction does not match germline at one end; this may be a read error. The rearrangement links TRBV11-2 to TRBJ2-7; 14 bases map to TRBD2. This CDR3 is built from 17 residues. Germline CDR1 is SGHAT and CDR2 is FQNNGV. The CDR3 sequence: CANSLRLAGGPPYEQYF. In nucleotides, the CDR3 is TGTGCCAACAGCCTGAGACTAGCGGGAGGGCCCCCCTACGAGCAGTACTTC.

This clonotype has ten or more counts. The chain links TRBV29-1 to TRBJ1-4; possible D gene TRBD1, 5 bases. CDR3 length equals 11 residues. Trimming removed 7 bases at V and 5 bases at J, with 8 bases between. Germline V CDR1 and CDR2: SQVTM, ANQGSEA. The CDR3 sequence is CSGGQNEKLFF. The CDR3 coding sequence is TGCAGCGGAGGACAAAATGAAAAACTGTTTTTT. The whole variable domain, filled in from reference TRBV29-1 and TRBJ1-4, reads SAVISQKPSRDICQRGTSLTIQCQVDSQVTMMFWYRQQPGQSLTLIATANQGSEATYESGFVIDKFPISRPNLTFSTLTVSNMSPEDSSIYLCSGGQNEKLFFGSGTQLSVL.

The CDR3 DNA reads as TGTGCCAGCAGCACTGACAGGGGGAAGGGTGGCGAGCAGTACTTC. Translating it yields CASSTDRGKGGEQYF. The chain recombines TRBV11-3 with TRBJ2-7, with 9 bases lining up with TRBD1. CDR3 length: 15 amino acids. Unmatched junction bases numbered 11, after V lost 5 bases and J lost 6 bases. CDR1 is SGHNT and CDR2 is YENEEA in the germline V gene.

About this clonotype itself: A junction boundary mismatches the germline segment, possibly from a read error. V and J are TRBV11-2 and TRBJ1-2; no clear D. Germline V gene data show CDR1 as SGHAT and CDR2 as FQNNGV. The length of the CDR3 is 11 residues. Here the CDR3 reads CTSSPDYGYTF. CDR3 nucleotides: TGTACCAGCAGCCCCGACTACGGCTACACCTTC.

Notes on this clonotype: Since a much larger clone is just one base distant, this may be a read error. The chain links TRBV4-2 to TRBJ2-2, with D possibly matching TRBD1 (5 bases). The CDR3 is made up of 17 amino acids. The germline V gene encodes CDR1 LGHNA and CDR2 YNFKEQ. The CDR3 is CATSQDRAGPHTGELFF. CDR3 nucleotide sequence: TGTGCCACCAGCCAAGATCGGGCAGGGCCCCACACCGGGGAGCTGTTTTTT.

As to this clonotype: A junction end diverges from the germline sequence, so it may reflect a read error. This rearrangement joins TRBV28 to TRBJ2-7; 9 nucleotides line up with TRBD2. The CDR3 is 15 amino acids. Looked up from germline, CDR1 is MDHEN and CDR2 is SYDVKM. In DNA, the CDR3 is TGTGCCAGCAGTCCATCCCCAGCGGGAGGCTACGATCAGTACTTC. It translates to CASSPSPAGGYDQYF.

Remarks on this clonotype: Mismatch with germline at one junction end may stem from a read error. The chain employs TRBV6-1 and TRBJ2-3; possibly TRBD2 for D (5 bases). The CDR3 covers 15 residues. Germline assignment: CDR1 MNHNS and CDR2 SASEGT. This chain's CDR3 is CAISEASSSTDTQYF. CDR3 sequence (DNA): TGTGCCATCAGTGAGGCTAGCAGTAGCACAGATACGCAGTATTTT.

In regard to this clonotype: One end of the junction is discordant with germline, which a read error may explain. The chain couples TRBV11-2 to TRBJ1-2; tentative D call: TRBD1 (6 bases). This CDR3 has 14 residues. Germline CDR1 is SGHAT and CDR2 is FQNNGV. The CDR3 region is CASSYRTAEYGYTF. The DNA for the CDR3 is TGTGCTAGCAGCTATCGGACAGCCGAGTATGGCTACACCTTC.

To note about this clonotype: This may stem from a read error, because a much larger clone lies one nucleotide away. The chain joins TRBV29-1 to TRBJ2-1; D remains unclear. CDR3 length equals 14 residues. V was shortened by 2 bases and J by 3 bases, with 11 bases between the two germline ends. Germline V CDR1 and CDR2: SQVTM, ANQGSEA. The chain's CDR3 is CSVELKTSYNEQFF. In DNA, the CDR3 is TGCAGCGTTGAACTTAAAACGAGCTACAATGAGCAGTTCTTC.

On this clonotype: At one end the junction does not follow the germline gene, possibly because of a read error. The chain is built from TRBV4-2 and TRBJ2-1; TRBD1 agrees at 8 bases. The CDR3 covers 15 residues. CDR1 is LGHNA, CDR2 YNFKEQ, per germline. CDR3 region: CVSSQGGDRTSSPFF. In DNA form, the CDR3 reads TGTGTCAGCAGCCAAGGCGGGGACAGGACAAGCTCCCCGTTCTTC.

Details on this clonotype: A much larger clone sits a single nucleotide away, making a read error possible. V gene TRBV6-6 combines with J gene TRBJ1-5, with D hard to call. The germline V gene has CDR1 MNHNY and CDR2 SVGAGI (reference sequence). The CDR3 is 15 residues long. CDR3 bases: TGTGCCAGCAGATACTCGAGGGCGGAGAATCAGCCCCAGCATTTT. Translated, it gives CASRYSRAENQPQHF.

On this clonotype: The junction departs from germline at one end; a sequencing error may be responsible. The rearrangement links TRBV11-2 to TRBJ2-2; no definite D call. Germline CDR1 reads SGHAT; CDR2 reads FQNNGV. The CDR3 has 15 amino acids. The CDR3 DNA is TGTGCTAGCAGCTTAGCTAATCGCCACACCGGGGAGCTGTTTTTT. Its protein product is CASSLANRHTGELFF.

V usage is TRBV11-2 and J usage is TRBJ2-7; D ambiguous. The CDR3 totals 14 residues. V lost 3 bases to trimming and J lost 4 bases, with 13 bases between them. The germline V gene encodes CDR1 SGHAT and CDR2 FQNNGV. This CDR3 reads CASSFAREGYEQYF. The CDR3 nucleotides are TGTGCCAGCAGCTTTGCCAGAGAAGGATACGAGCAGTACTTC.

The V gene is TRBV7-9, the J gene TRBJ1-5; 12 bases agree with TRBD1. The germline gives CDR1 SEHNR, CDR2 FQNEAQ (reference sequence). The trim removed 5 bases at V and 6 bases at J, leaving 8 bases unmatched. The CDR3 has 16 residues. CDR3 bases: TGTGCCAGCAGCCGTGGGGACAGGGGGCATGGTCAGCCCCAGCATTTT. Its protein is CASSRGDRGHGQPQHF.

In regard to this clonotype: This clone may be a read error of a much larger clone one base away. The chain employs TRBV12-5 and TRBJ2-7; possible D gene TRBD1, 5 bases. The CDR3 consists of 15 residues. Germline lookup yields CDR1 LGHNT and CDR2 FRNRAP. This CDR3 is CASGFHTGYSFEQYF. The CDR3 DNA is TGTGCTAGTGGTTTCCATACAGGTTATTCCTTCGAGCAGTACTTC. Full variable domain (rest looked up from reference TRBV12-5 and TRBJ2-7): DARVTQTPRHKVTEMGQEVTMRCQPILGHNTVFWYRQTMMQGLELLAYFRNRAPLDDSGMPKDRFSAEMPDATLATLKIQPSEPRDSAVYFCASGFHTGYSFEQYFGPGTRLTVT.

The chain combines TRBV6-5 with TRBJ1-4; a possible D gene is TRBD1 (6 bases). Germline V CDR1 and CDR2: MNHEY, SVGAGI. This CDR3 contains 17 residues. Trimming cost V 4 bases and J 5 bases, with 20 bases left between them. The CDR3 sequence: CASSLTGPSGLNEKLFF. CDR3 sequence (DNA): TGTGCCAGCAGTTTGACAGGACCCTCCGGGTTGAATGAAAAACTGTTTTTT.

Regarding this clonotype: As the CDR3 is not closed by the conserved phenylalanine or tryptophan, this likely results from a read error. The rearrangement links TRBV11-3 to TRBJ2-7; D gene ambiguous. The CDR3 has 15 amino acids. Germline lookup yields CDR1 SGHNT and CDR2 YENEEA. Trimming left V 5 bases short and J 5 bases short, with 19 bases between. Written as DNA, the CDR3 is TGTGCCAGCAGCAGACACGGGCAGTCGTCCCACGAGCAGTACTTA. It codes for CASSRHGQSSHEQYL.

This clonotype showed up just once. The junction does not match germline at one end; this may be a read error. The chain couples TRBV11-3 to TRBJ2-1, with D perhaps matching TRBD1 (6 bases). The CDR3 totals 19 residues. Germline-derived CDR1 and CDR2 are SGHNT and YENEEA. CDR3 in DNA: TGTGTCAGCAACTTAGATTTTTTTTTCAGGGGAAGCTCCTACAATGAGCAGTTCTTC. It translates to CVSNLDFFFRGSSYNEQFF.